These T cell receptor beta chains were read from a single sample in a study of T cell responses to AZD1222 COVID-19 vaccine. TCRdb's table, derived via immunoSEQ multiplex PCR, lists solely in-frame clones and lacks some. The sample gives 95,000 to 150,000 clones, roughly 90% of which show up once; around 3.5% is in the top ten. The starting material was peripheral blood, obtained on day 0 of AZD1222 vaccination. The receptors originated from an adult in good health. The CDR3 runs from the conserved cysteine through the conserved F or W. D genes are given only for firm matches. Some rows have no size entry. The others give once, few or many, or a class for an expanded clone.

>TRBJ1-3|15|TRBV9|-|-
CASSATGTVGNTIYF
TGTGCCAGCAGCGCAACCGGGACGGTAGGAAACACCATATATTTT
>TRBJ1-4|17|TRBV7-9|-|-
CASSITSERATNEKLFF
TGTGCCAGCAGCATTACCTCTGAGCGTGCAACTAATGAAAAACTGTTTTTT
>TRBJ1-1|16|TRBV6-6|-|TRBD1
CASSLGTGVRNTEAFF
TGTGCCAGCAGTCTCGGGACAGGGGTACGGAACACTGAAGCTTTCTTT
>TRBJ2-2|14|TRBV5-4|-|-
CASSRRDTTGELFF
TGTGCCAGCAGCCGCCGGGACACCACCGGGGAGCTGTTTTTT
>TRBJ2-5|14|TRBV6-2/TRBV6-3|-|-
CASSEPLGKETQYF
TGTGCCAGCAGTGAGCCTCTGGGTAAAGAGACCCAGTACTTC
>TRBJ1-5|15|TRBV7-8|-|TRBD1
CASSLGQVGFQPQHF
TGTGCCAGCAGCTTGGGACAGGTCGGGTTTCAGCCCCAGCATTTT
>TRBJ2-2|14|TRBV6-2/TRBV6-3|-|-
CASSYRQNTGELFF
TGTGCCAGCAGTTACAGACAAAACACCGGGGAGCTGTTTTTT
>TRBJ1-1|13|TRBV12-3/TRBV12-4|-|-
CASSLAIIPEAFF
TGTGCCAGCAGTTTAGCGATCATCCCTGAAGCTTTCTTT
>TRBJ2-2|17|TRBV10-3|-|TRBD2
CASKVASGGQNTGELFF
TGTGCCTCGAAGGTGGCTAGCGGGGGCCAGAACACCGGGGAGCTGTTTTTT
>TRBJ2-1|15|TRBV5-1|-|TRBD1
CASSLYPGQGNEQFF
TGCGCCAGCAGCTTGTACCCGGGACAGGGGAATGAGCAGTTCTTC
>TRBJ1-1|14|TRBV5-4|-|-
CASSSLQGNTEAFF
TGTGCCAGCAGCTCGCTACAGGGGAACACTGAAGCTTTCTTT
>TRBJ2-3|16|TRBV11-3|-|TRBD2
CASSASSRGGQDTQYF
TGTGCCAGCAGCGCTAGCTCCCGGGGGGGCCAAGATACGCAGTATTTT
>TRBJ1-2|13|TRBV7-9|-|TRBD1
CASSSTGRDGYTF
TGTGCCAGCAGCTCGACAGGGCGGGATGGCTACACCTTC
>TRBJ1-1|16|TRBV4-3|-|TRBD1
CASSQDLDRVNTEAFF
TGCGCCAGCAGCCAAGATTTGGACAGGGTGAACACTGAAGCTTTCTTT
>TRBJ1-5|13|TRBV10-2|-|-
CASSESRNQPQHF
TGCGCCAGCAGTGAGTCAAGGAACCAGCCCCAGCATTTT
>TRBJ2-7|13|TRBV6-2/TRBV6-3|-|-
CASSYDSSYEQYF
TGTGCCAGCAGTTACGACAGTAGCTACGAGCAGTACTTC
>TRBJ1-3|18|TRBV4-1|-|TRBD1
CASSQAVTGTGSWDTIYF
TGCGCCAGCAGCCAAGCCGTAACCGGGACAGGGTCTTGGGACACCATATATTTT
>TRBJ1-2|12|TRBV19|-|-
CATSMGGYGYTF
TGTGCTACCTCGATGGGGGGCTATGGCTACACCTTC
>TRBJ1-3|15|TRBV6-1|-|-
CASSERLRDGNTIYF
TGTGCCAGCAGTGAAAGGCTCAGGGACGGAAACACCATATATTTT
>TRBJ1-4|15|TRBV28|-|-
CASNLGGAANEKLFF
TGTGCCAGCAACTTGGGAGGGGCGGCTAATGAAAAACTGTTTTTT
>TRBJ2-2|17|TRBV7-9|-|-
CASSLSPLSTNTGELFF
TGTGCCAGCAGCTTAAGCCCCCTCTCTACGAACACCGGGGAGCTGTTTTTT
>TRBJ2-7|14|TRBV5-4|-|-
CASSSTAASYEQYF
TGTGCCAGCAGCTCGACGGCCGCCTCCTACGAGCAGTACTTC
>TRBJ1-1|13|TRBV5-1|-|-
CASSNSGDPEAFF
TGCGCCAGTTCAAATTCAGGGGATCCTGAAGCTTTCTTT
>TRBJ1-5|14|TRBV27|few|-
CASSRDGRNQPQHF
TGTGCCAGCAGTCGGGACGGCCGCAATCAGCCCCAGCATTTT
>TRBJ2-3|15|TRBV6-5|-|-
CASNQGGYRTDTQYF
TGTGCCAGCAATCAGGGGGGATACCGCACAGATACGCAGTATTTT
>TRBJ1-1|15|TRBV15|-|-
CATSTRTTGYHRAFF
TGTGCCACCAGCACCAGAACAACAGGGTACCATCGAGCTTTCTTT
>TRBJ2-7|16|TRBV5-1|many|TRBD1
CASSAGTGGSNYEQYF
TGCGCCAGCAGCGCCGGGACAGGGGGCAGCAACTACGAGCAGTACTTC
>TRBJ1-1|13|TRBV29-1|-|TRBD1
CSVKGTANTEAFF
TGCAGCGTTAAGGGGACAGCGAACACTGAAGCTTTCTTT
>TRBJ2-1|13|TRBV19|-|-
CASSIDRRFQGVF
TGTGCCAGTAGTATAGATCGTAGATTCCAAGGGGTCTTC
>TRBJ1-4|15|TRBV5-6|few|TRBD1
CASSGQGTLSEKLFF
TGTGCCAGCAGCGGACAGGGGACGCTGAGTGAAAAACTGTTTTTT
>TRBJ2-5|15|TRBV7-9|-|-
CASSLLGQTQETQYF
TGTGCCAGCAGCTTATTAGGACAGACCCAAGAGACCCAGTACTTC
>TRBJ1-1|14|TRBV5-1|-|-
CASSPIIWTGEAFF
TGCGCCAGCAGCCCCATAATCTGGACGGGAGAAGCTTTCTTT
>TRBJ2-7|11|TRBV10-3|-|-
CAISGPMGQYF
TGTGCCATCAGTGGCCCAATGGGGCAGTACTTC
>TRBJ2-3|15|TRBV11-2|-|-
CASSLGGSRTDTQYF
TGTGCCAGCAGCTTAGGTGGGTCAAGGACAGATACGCAGTATTTT
>TRBJ2-5|14|TRBV14|-|TRBD1
CASSPTGTGGTQYF
TGTGCCAGCAGCCCAACCGGGACAGGGGGGACCCAGTACTTC